This T cell receptor beta chain came from a study of tumor-infiltrating lymphocytes in oesophageal squamous cell carcinoma. Using its own MiXCR run on the PCR reads, TCRdb lists one record per CDR3 protein. The repertoire has approximately 20,000 distinct CDR3 sequences, approximately 40% of them found once; the top ten carry approximately 19%. This CDR3 has 15 residues. Deletions cut 7 bases from V and 6 bases from J, with 20 bases between. The TCR originated in a male donor with esophageal squamous cell carcinoma. The chain is built from TRBV12-3 or TRBV12-4 and TRBJ2-3; D gene unclear. The sequenced material came from esophageal tumor tissue. CDR3 nucleotide sequence: TGTGCCAGCACCGCGACGGCCCACCTAGGGGATACGCAGTATTTT. Its translation: CASTATAHLGDTQYF.